This T cell receptor beta chain was identified in a study of cytotoxic CD8 clonotypes in ibrutinib-treated CLL. Study context: Across the patients, roughly ten were relapsed/refractory, around 16 treatment-naive and 17 to 18 IGHV unmutated.

Study-level findings and limits: Progressing patients had sampling times that differed from those of sustained-remission patients.

As regards this clone: Its antigen is currently unknown.

Produced via immunoSEQ multiplex PCR; TCRdb's table is partial and in-frame only. The data contain approximately 91,000 clones, roughly three quarters of them singletons. Trimming cost V 5 bases and J 4 bases; bases outside gene matches: 4. The CDR3 loop spans 14 amino acids. CDR1 LNHDA and CDR2 SQIVND come from the germline V gene (reference sequence). The source of this sequence is a human donor with chronic lymphocytic leukemia. The sample here was PBMCs, taken after 12 months of ibrutinib treatment. The chain couples TRBV19 to TRBJ1-2, with 10 positions matching TRBD1. The DNA for the CDR3 is TGTGCCAGTAGTCCCGGGACAGGGGTCTATGGCTACACCTTC. Protein: CASSPGTGVYGYTF.